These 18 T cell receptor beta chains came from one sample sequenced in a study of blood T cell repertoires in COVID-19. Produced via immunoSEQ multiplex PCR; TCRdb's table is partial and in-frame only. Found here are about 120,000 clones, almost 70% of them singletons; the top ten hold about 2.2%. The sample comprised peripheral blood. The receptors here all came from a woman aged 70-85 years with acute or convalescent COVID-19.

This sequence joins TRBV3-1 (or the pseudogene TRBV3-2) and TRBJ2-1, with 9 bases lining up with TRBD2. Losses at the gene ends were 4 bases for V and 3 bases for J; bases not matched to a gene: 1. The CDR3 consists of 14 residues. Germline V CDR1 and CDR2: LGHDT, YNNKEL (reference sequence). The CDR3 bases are TGTGCCAGCAGCCCTAGCGGGAACTACAATGAGCAGTTCTTC. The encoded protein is CASSPSGNYNEQFF.

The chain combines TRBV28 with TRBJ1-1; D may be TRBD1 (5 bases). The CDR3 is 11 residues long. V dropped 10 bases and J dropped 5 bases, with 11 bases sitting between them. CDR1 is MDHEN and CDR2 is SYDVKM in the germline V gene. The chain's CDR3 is CATWGETEAFF. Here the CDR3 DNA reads TGTGCCACCTGGGGGGAGACTGAAGCTTTCTTT.

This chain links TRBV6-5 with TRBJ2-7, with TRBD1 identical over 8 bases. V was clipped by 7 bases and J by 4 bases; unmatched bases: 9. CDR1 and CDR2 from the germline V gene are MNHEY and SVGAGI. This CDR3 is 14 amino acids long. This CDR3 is CASKQTGERYEQYF. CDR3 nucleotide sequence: TGTGCCAGCAAGCAGACAGGGGAACGGTACGAGCAGTACTTC.

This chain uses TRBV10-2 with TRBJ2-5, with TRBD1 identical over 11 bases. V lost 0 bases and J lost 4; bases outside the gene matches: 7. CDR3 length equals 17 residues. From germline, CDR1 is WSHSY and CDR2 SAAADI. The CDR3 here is CASSESSGQGARETQYF. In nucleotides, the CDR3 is TGCGCCAGCAGTGAGTCGAGCGGACAGGGGGCGCGAGAGACCCAGTACTTC.

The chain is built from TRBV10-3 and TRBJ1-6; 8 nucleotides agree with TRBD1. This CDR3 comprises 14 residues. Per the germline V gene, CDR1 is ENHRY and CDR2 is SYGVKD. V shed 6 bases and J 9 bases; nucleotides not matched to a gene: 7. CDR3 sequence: CAIRTGEGSSPLHF. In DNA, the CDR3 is TGTGCCATCAGGACAGGGGAGGGTAGTTCACCCCTCCACTTT.

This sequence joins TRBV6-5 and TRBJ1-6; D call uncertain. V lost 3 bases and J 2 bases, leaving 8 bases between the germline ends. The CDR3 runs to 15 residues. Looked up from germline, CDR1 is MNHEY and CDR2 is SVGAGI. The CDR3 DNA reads TGTGCCAGCAGTTATACTCTGACCTATAATTCACCCCTCCACTTT. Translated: CASSYTLTYNSPLHF.

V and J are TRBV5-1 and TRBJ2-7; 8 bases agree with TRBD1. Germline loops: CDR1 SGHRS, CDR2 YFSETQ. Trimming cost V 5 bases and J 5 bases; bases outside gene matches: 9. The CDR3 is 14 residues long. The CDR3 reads CASRGRGRGHEQYF. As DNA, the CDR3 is TGCGCCAGCAGAGGCAGGGGCAGGGGGCACGAGCAGTACTTC.

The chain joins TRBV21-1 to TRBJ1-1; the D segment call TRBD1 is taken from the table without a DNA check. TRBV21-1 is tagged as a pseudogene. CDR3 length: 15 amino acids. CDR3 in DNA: TGTGCCAGCAGCAAGGTTCAGGCCATGAACACTGAAGCTTTCTTT. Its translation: CASSKVQAMNTEAFF.

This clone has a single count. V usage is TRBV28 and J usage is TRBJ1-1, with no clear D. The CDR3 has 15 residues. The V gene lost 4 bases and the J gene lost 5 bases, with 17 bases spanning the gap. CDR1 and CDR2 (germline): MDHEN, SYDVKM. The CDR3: CASSSAGIAGTEAFF. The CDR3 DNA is TGTGCCAGCAGTTCCGCGGGAATTGCGGGGACTGAAGCTTTCTTT.

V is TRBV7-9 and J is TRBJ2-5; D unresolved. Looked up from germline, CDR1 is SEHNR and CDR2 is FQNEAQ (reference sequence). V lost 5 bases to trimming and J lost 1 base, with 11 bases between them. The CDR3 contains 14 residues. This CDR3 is CASSPRGSQETQYF. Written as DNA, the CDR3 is TGTGCCAGCAGCCCCCGTGGCAGCCAAGAGACCCAGTACTTC.

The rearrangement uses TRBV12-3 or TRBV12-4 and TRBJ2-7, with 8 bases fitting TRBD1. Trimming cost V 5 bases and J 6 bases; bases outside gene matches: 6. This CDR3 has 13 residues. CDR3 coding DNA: TGTGCCAGCAGTGTAAGGACAGGGACCGAGCAGTACTTC. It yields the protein CASSVRTGTEQYF.

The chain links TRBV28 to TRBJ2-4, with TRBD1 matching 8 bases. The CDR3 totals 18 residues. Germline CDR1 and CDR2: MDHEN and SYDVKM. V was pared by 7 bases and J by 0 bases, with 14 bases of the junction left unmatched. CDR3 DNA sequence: TGTGCCAGCACCTTACGGGGCCCAGGGGGCATAGCCAAAAACATTCAGTACTTC. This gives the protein CASTLRGPGGIAKNIQYF.

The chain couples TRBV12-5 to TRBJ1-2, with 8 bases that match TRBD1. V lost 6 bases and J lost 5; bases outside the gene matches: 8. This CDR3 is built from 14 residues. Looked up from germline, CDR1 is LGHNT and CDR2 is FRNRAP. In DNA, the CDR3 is TGTGCTAGTGGCTCGGACAGGGCGACATATGGCTACACCTTC. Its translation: CASGSDRATYGYTF.

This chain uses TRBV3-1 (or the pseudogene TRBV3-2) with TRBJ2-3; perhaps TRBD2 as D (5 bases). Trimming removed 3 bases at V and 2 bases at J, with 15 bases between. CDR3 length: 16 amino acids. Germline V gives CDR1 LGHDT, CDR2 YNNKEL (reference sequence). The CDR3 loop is CASSQFLDSYTDTQYF. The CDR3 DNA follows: TGTGCCAGCAGCCAGTTCCTGGACTCATACACAGATACGCAGTATTTT.

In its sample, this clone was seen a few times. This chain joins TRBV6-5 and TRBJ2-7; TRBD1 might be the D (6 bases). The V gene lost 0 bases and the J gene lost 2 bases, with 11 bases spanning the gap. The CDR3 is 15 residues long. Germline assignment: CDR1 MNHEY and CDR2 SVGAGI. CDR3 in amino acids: CASSYSPQGPYEQYF. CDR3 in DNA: TGTGCCAGCAGTTACTCGCCCCAGGGGCCCTACGAGCAGTACTTC.

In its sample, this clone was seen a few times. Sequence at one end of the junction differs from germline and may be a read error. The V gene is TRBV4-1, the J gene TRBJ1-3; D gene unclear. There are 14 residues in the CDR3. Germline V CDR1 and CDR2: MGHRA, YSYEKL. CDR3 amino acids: CASSQARSGNTIYF. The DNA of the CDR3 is TGCGCCAGCAGCCAAGCGAGGTCTGGTAACACCATATATTTT.

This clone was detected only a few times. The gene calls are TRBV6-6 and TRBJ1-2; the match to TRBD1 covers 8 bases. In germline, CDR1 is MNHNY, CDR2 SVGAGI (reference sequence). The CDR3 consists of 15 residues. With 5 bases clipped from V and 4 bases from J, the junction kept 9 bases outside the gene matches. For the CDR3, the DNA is TGTGCCAGCAGTCCAGTTAGGACAGGGACCTATGGCTACACCTTC. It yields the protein CASSPVRTGTYGYTF.

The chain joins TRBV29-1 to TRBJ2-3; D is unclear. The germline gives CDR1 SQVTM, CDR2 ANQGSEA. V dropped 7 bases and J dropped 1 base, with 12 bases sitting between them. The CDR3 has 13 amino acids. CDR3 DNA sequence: TGCAGCGCCCTGCCCAGGCGCACAGATACGCAGTATTTT. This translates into CSALPRRTDTQYF.